A single TCR beta chain is shown here with its context. Described treatment: oral pan-JAK inhibitor, 5-10 mg twice daily. V shed 6 bases, J shed 1 base, and the junction held 3 bases outside the gene matches. Germline V gene data show CDR1 as LNHDA and CDR2 as SQIVND (reference sequence). This CDR3 region has 15 residues. These data are taken from a study of CD8+ T cells in alopecia areata. RNA was isolated and reverse transcribed to cDNA, the sequencing template. Assay: immunoSEQ multiplex PCR; the TCRdb copy retains only in-frame clones and omits some. The profile shows around 160,000 clones, around three fifths of them singletons.

The chain couples TRBV19 to TRBJ1-5; 10 bases match TRBD1. Sample: CD4+ T cells sorted from blood, taken at week 24, from a patient treated with tofacitinib. The TCR sequence derives from a human donor with alopecia areata. This chain's CDR3 is CASRRTGGSNQPQHF. Here the CDR3 DNA reads TGTGCCAGTAGGAGGACAGGGGGAAGCAATCAGCCCCAGCATTTT.